This is a list of T cell receptor beta chains from one sample in a study of blood T cell repertoires in COVID-19. TCRdb keeps only in-frame clones here, not all; method: immunoSEQ multiplex PCR. The sample holds 150,000 to 200,000 clones, roughly nine tenths seen once. Sequenced material: peripheral blood. The receptors derive from a man in his sixties with active or convalescent COVID-19. Each CDR3 is given with its conserved first and last residue. The D gene is left open where the match is weak. Expanded clones are given a class, and other clones once, few, many or no size at all.

clone_size: NA; cdr3_length: 13; v_call: TRBV9; j_call: TRBJ2-3; d_call: NA; cdr3_nt: TGTGCCAGCAGCGTCGGACTCACAGATACGCAGTATTTT; cdr3_aa: CASSVGLTDTQYF
clone_size: NA; cdr3_length: 16; v_call: TRBV19; j_call: TRBJ2-3; d_call: TRBD1; cdr3_nt: TGTGCCAGTAGTATTCGCGGCAGGGGGTTCCCAGATACGCAGTATTTT; cdr3_aa: CASSIRGRGFPDTQYF
clone_size: NA; cdr3_length: 15; v_call: TRBV27; j_call: TRBJ1-1; d_call: NA; cdr3_nt: TGTGCCAGCAGTTTACAAACTCGGGGGAACACTGAAGCTTTCTTT; cdr3_aa: CASSLQTRGNTEAFF
clone_size: NA; cdr3_length: 16; v_call: TRBV18; j_call: TRBJ1-5; d_call: TRBD1; cdr3_nt: TGTGCCAGCTCACCACCGGGGACAGCGGCCAATCAGCCCCAGCATTTT; cdr3_aa: CASSPPGTAANQPQHF
clone_size: NA; cdr3_length: 14; v_call: TRBV5-1; j_call: TRBJ2-7; d_call: TRBD1; cdr3_nt: TGCGCCAGCAGCTCAAACAGGGGCTCCTACGAGCAGTACTTC; cdr3_aa: CASSSNRGSYEQYF
clone_size: once; cdr3_length: 12; v_call: TRBV19; j_call: TRBJ1-2; d_call: NA; cdr3_nt: TGTGCCAGTAGTATGGTGGACAGCCGCTACACCTTC; cdr3_aa: CASSMVDSRYTF
clone_size: NA; cdr3_length: 13; v_call: TRBV18; j_call: TRBJ1-2; d_call: NA; cdr3_nt: TGTGCCAGCTCCTCAACTCCCAACTATGGCTACACCTTC; cdr3_aa: CASSSTPNYGYTF
clone_size: NA; cdr3_length: 11; v_call: TRBV20-1; j_call: TRBJ1-2; d_call: NA; cdr3_nt: TGCAGTGCTCCAGGCGGGGGTGGCTACACCTTC; cdr3_aa: CSAPGGGGYTF
clone_size: NA; cdr3_length: 11; v_call: TRBV25-1; j_call: TRBJ2-7; d_call: TRBD1; cdr3_nt: TGTGCCAGCAGCCAGGGGGCCCAGCAGTACTTC; cdr3_aa: CASSQGAQQYF
clone_size: NA; cdr3_length: 15; v_call: TRBV18; j_call: TRBJ2-7; d_call: TRBD1; cdr3_nt: TGTGCCAGCTCACCACCAAGGGACAGGGTCTACGAGCAGTACTTC; cdr3_aa: CASSPPRDRVYEQYF
clone_size: NA; cdr3_length: 14; v_call: TRBV5-1; j_call: TRBJ2-3; d_call: NA; cdr3_nt: TGCGCCAGCAGCTTGGTTGACTCCACAGATACGCAGTATTTT; cdr3_aa: CASSLVDSTDTQYF
clone_size: NA; cdr3_length: 16; v_call: TRBV12-2; j_call: TRBJ2-1; d_call: NA; cdr3_nt: TGTGCAAGTCTACTAGCCAAACCGGACTCCTACAATGAGCAGTTCTTC; cdr3_aa: CASLLAKPDSYNEQFF
clone_size: NA; cdr3_length: 15; v_call: TRBV18; j_call: TRBJ1-2; d_call: NA; cdr3_nt: TGTGCCAGCTCACCACCGTCTAGTGCTAACTATGGCTACACCTTC; cdr3_aa: CASSPPSSANYGYTF
clone_size: NA; cdr3_length: 15; v_call: TRBV6-5; j_call: TRBJ1-3; d_call: NA; cdr3_nt: TGTGCCAGCAGTTACTTGGGCTCGCGAGGAAACACCATATATTTT; cdr3_aa: CASSYLGSRGNTIYF
clone_size: NA; cdr3_length: 15; v_call: TRBV19; j_call: TRBJ1-6; d_call: NA; cdr3_nt: TGTGCCAGTAGCTACCGGGACACCACAAATTCACCCCTCCACTTT; cdr3_aa: CASSYRDTTNSPLHF
clone_size: NA; cdr3_length: 16; v_call: TRBV15; j_call: TRBJ2-7; d_call: TRBD1; cdr3_nt: TGTGCCACCAGCAGAGATCGCGGACAGGGTGTCTACGAGCAGTACTTC; cdr3_aa: CATSRDRGQGVYEQYF